This T cell receptor beta chain was captured in a study of blood T cell repertoires in COVID-19 (dated by TCRdb to 2019 to 2021). In the study overall: Samples from collaborators originated in the United States, Italy and Spain and spanned both the acute and convalescent phases of COVID-19. The material from the prospective study consisted of cDNA or gDNA derived from T cells, B-cell-depleted T cells, or PBMCs. The dataset comprised deeply sampled blood TCRbeta repertoires from subjects exposed to, actively infected with, or recovered from COVID-19. A freely available public database, intended as a resource for researchers studying the immune response to SARS-CoV-2, is where the repertoires were released. The samples were drawn from two sources: the first 160 participants of the ongoing ImmuneRACE study, and 1,000 to 1,500 subjects contributed by 6 global collaborators. A de-identified subject ID, COVID-19 status, age in years and sex were almost always included in the sample metadata. Where available, HLA class I and class II types were taken from metadata supplied by the sample provider and were not determined by assay-based typing.

Broader findings and caveats from the paper: The amount of clinical and demographic metadata varied by source and participant and was provided uncurated.

Participants in the prospective study were aged about 18 to 90 years, lived in about two dozen United States geographic areas, and enrolled through a virtual design. In the prospective study, cohorts were assigned on the basis of participant-reported clinical history obtained from a screening survey and a study questionnaire. For ImmuneRACE Cohort 3, a participant was defined as recovered based on two consecutive negative NP/OP PCR tests, clearance by a healthcare professional, or resolution of symptoms. Each participant in the prospective study had whole blood, serum and a nasopharyngeal or oropharyngeal swab collected by mobile phlebotomists. Prospective study participants could optionally give additional blood draws and questionnaires over an approximately 2-month period. Before DNA extraction, prospective study blood samples were shipped either frozen or at room temperature. The immunoSEQ Assay, a bias-controlled multiplex PCR, was used to amplify TCRbeta CDR3 regions from genomic DNA. For the original study's pipeline: Nucleated cell counts per sample were estimated from amplification of reference gene primers within the assay. Sequence reads were collapsed and filtered to measure the absolute abundance of every unique TCRbeta CDR3 rearrangement. Productive Simpson clonality was computed per sample as the square root of Simpson's diversity index over productive rearrangements. TCRdb limited this immuneACCESS table to in-frame rearrangements with V and J called. A share of clones is missing; checked studies link under half to unresolved V genes, and the rest is unexplained. That table is the source of V, J and clone size, and D and trimming were worked out from the DNA. In all, the sample holds hundreds of thousands of clones, and 88% of those were seen once. Of the sample, approximately 3% falls within the top ten clones.

As regards this clone: Its antigen is not yet known. There are no base qualities to consult, and no much larger clone falls within one base.

V has 5 bases trimmed and J has 2 bases trimmed; junction bases matching no gene number 10. Sequences SGHTA (CDR1) and FQGNSA (CDR2) are obtained from the germline V gene. Measured from the cysteine to the phenylalanine, the CDR3 is 16 residues long. The kept DNA is CDR3 alone, 48 bases in frame from the first base. Here the chain combines TRBV7-2 and TRBJ2-7, with 9 bases matching TRBD2. Material: PBMCs or T cells enriched from blood (not recorded which). The sequence derives from a woman between 45 and 60 years old who had recovered from COVID-19. The nucleotides read TGTGCCAGCAGCCCCCGAGCGACTAGCGGCGCCTACGAGCAGTACTTC. It is translated as CASSPRATSGAYEQYF.